This T cell receptor (beta chain) was captured by sequencing in a study of metastatic and nonmetastatic thyroid tumors. The length of the CDR3 is 15 residues. CDR1 and CDR2 from the germline V gene are SGHAT and FQNNGV. V trimming: 2 bases; J trimming: 4 bases; junction bases outside the gene matches: 5. Thyroid surgery was performed in patients who had received no treatment beforehand. TCRdb re-called clones from the PCR reads using MiXCR. This table holds about 40,000 clones, less than 20% found once. This clone is medium-sized (0.01 to 0.1%) within its sample. Antigen unknown. The study, taken as a whole, reports: Versus benign nodules, malignant thyroid tumors reportedly had significantly higher TCR beta diversity, in blood and tumor.

This TCR was recovered from a female donor with papillary thyroid cancer or a benign thyroid nodule (not recorded which). Some clones in this sample may be carry-over from other donors' samples. V and J are TRBV11-2 and TRBJ2-3, with 8 bases lining up with TRBD2. The sample was blood. CDR3 amino acids: CASSLREGGADTQYF. As DNA, the CDR3 is TGTGCCAGCAGCTTACGGGAGGGAGGTGCAGATACGCAGTATTTT.